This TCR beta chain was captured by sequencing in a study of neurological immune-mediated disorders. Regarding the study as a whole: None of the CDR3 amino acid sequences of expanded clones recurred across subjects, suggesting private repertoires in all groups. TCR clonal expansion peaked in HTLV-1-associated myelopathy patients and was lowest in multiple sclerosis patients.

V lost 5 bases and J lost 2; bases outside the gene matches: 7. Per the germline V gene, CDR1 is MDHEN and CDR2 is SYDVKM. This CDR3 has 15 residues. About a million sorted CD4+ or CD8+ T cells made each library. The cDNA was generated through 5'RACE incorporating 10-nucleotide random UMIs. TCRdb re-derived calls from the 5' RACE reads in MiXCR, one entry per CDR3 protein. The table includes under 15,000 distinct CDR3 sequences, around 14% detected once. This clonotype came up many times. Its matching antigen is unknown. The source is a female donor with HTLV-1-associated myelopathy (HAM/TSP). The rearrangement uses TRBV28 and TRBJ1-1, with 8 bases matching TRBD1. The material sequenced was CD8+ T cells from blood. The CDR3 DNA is TGTGCCAGCAGTACCCACAGGGGGTTTAACACTGAAGCTTTCTTT. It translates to CASSTHRGFNTEAFF. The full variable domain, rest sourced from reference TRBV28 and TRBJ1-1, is DVKVTQSSRYLVKRTGEKVFLECVQDMDHENMFWYRQDPGLGLRLIYFSYDVKMKEKGDIPEGYSVSREKKERFSLILESASTNQTSMYLCASSTHRGFNTEAFFGQGTRLTVV.